One sample yielded the 26 T cell receptor beta chains listed below, sequenced in a study of T cells in Graves' hyperthyroidism and ophthalmopathy. RNA transcripts yielded amplified TCR beta CDR3 regions. The study used the HTBI primer set for a first-round RT-PCR of the TCR CDR3. A single record per CDR3 protein comes from TCRdb applying MiXCR to the multiplex PCR reads. Of 690,000 or so distinct CDR3 sequences listed, roughly a sixth were seen once; the top ten hold 16%. Sample: blood. The receptors come from a woman between 45 and 60 years old with Graves' hyperthyroidism that later progressed to Graves' ophthalmopathy.

The sample holds a few counts of this clonotype. The V and J genes are TRBV7-6 and TRBJ2-7; 15 bases match TRBD2. This CDR3 is built from 15 residues. The V gene's germline CDR1 is SGHVS and CDR2 FNYEAQ. The V and J ends lost 4 bases and 5 bases, in that order; junction bases with no gene match: 3. CDR3 region: CASSSGTSGGNEQYF. DNA for the CDR3: TGTGCCAGCAGCTCCGGGACTAGCGGGGGGAACGAGCAGTACTTC.

In its sample, this clonotype was seen a few times. The chain couples TRBV19 to TRBJ2-5, with D maybe TRBD1 (5 bases). V was cut by 6 bases and J by 2 bases, with 16 bases left in between. The CDR3 covers 15 residues. Per the germline V gene, CDR1 is LNHDA and CDR2 is SQIVND (reference sequence). The CDR3 DNA sequence: TGTGCCAGTAGATTGGCAGGGCTTCCTCAAGAGACCCAGTACTTC. Its translation: CASRLAGLPQETQYF.

This clonotype showed up many times. V and J are TRBV27 and TRBJ2-1, with 9 positions matching TRBD1. Germline V gene sequence: CDR1 MNHEY, CDR2 SMNVEV (reference sequence). The trim removed 5 bases at V and 7 bases at J, leaving 3 bases unmatched. CDR3 size: 13 residues. CDR3 sequence reads: CASSRTGVNEQFF. As DNA, the CDR3 is TGTGCCAGCAGTCGGACAGGGGTGAATGAGCAGTTCTTC.

This clonotype was found many times. The chain links TRBV2 to TRBJ2-1, with TRBD1 as a possible D gene (5 bases). The CDR3 spans 14 residues. Per the germline V gene, CDR1 is SNHLY and CDR2 is FYNNEI. V was cut by 7 bases and J by 7 bases, with 17 bases left in between. The CDR3 reads CASNKGLNVNEQFF. CDR3 DNA sequence: TGTGCCAGCAATAAGGGGTTGAATGTGAATGAGCAGTTCTTC.

This clonotype occurred many times. This chain uses TRBV11-1 with TRBJ2-5; 14 bases match TRBD2. Unmatched junction bases numbered 4, after V lost 5 bases and J lost 8 bases. Germline V gives CDR1 SGHAT, CDR2 FQDESV (reference sequence). CDR3 length: 14 amino acids. The CDR3 spells CASSRTSGGFTQYF. The CDR3 region has the DNA TGTGCCAGCAGCCGGACTAGCGGGGGGTTCACCCAGTACTTC.

This clonotype was counted only a few times. The chain carries TRBV30 and TRBJ1-5; weak D call: TRBD1 (5 bases). The CDR3 contains 13 residues. The V end was cut by 4 bases, the J end by 6 bases, with 13 bases between. CDR1 is GTSNPN, CDR2 SVGIG, per germline (reference sequence). DNA of the CDR3: TGTGCCTGGAATTCCGGGGGTGGTCAGCCCCAGCATTTT. Amino acid sequence: CAWNSGGGQPQHF.

This chain connects TRBV7-6 to TRBJ2-7; D is possibly TRBD2 (6 bases). Germline values: CDR1 SGHVS, CDR2 FNYEAQ. The V gene lost 3 bases and the J gene lost 1 base, with 10 bases spanning the gap. The CDR3 spans 14 residues. CDR3 nucleotide sequence: TGTGCCAGCAGCTTGGACGGGACTTCCTACGAGCAGTACTTC. Its protein is CASSLDGTSYEQYF.

This clonotype showed up just a few times. The CDR3 DNA reads as TGTGCCACCGGGGGGGCCAGGGGATGGAACACTGAAGCTTTCTTT. Its translation: CATGGARGWNTEAFF. The chain has TRBV15 and TRBJ1-1; possibly TRBD1 for D (6 bases). V was trimmed by 8 bases and J by 1 base, leaving 17 bases between them. Germline V gene lookup returns CDR1 LNHNV and CDR2 YYDKDF (reference sequence). The CDR3 contains 15 residues.

This clonotype has a handful of counts. A far larger clone differs by one base, so this is likely a read error. The chain links TRBV7-9 to TRBJ1-1; D is unresolved. CDR1 SEHNR and CDR2 FQNEAQ come from the germline V gene (reference sequence). The CDR3 runs to 13 residues. The V end was cut by 5 bases, the J end by 1 base, with 8 bases between. DNA for the CDR3: TGTGCCAGCAGCACCCGACAGAACACTGAAGCTTTCTTT. This encodes CASSTRQNTEAFF.

V gene TRBV30 combines with J gene TRBJ2-3; 9 positions match TRBD2. The CDR3 loop spans 15 amino acids. The V gene's germline CDR1 is GTSNPN and CDR2 SVGIG (reference sequence). Losses at the gene ends were 0 bases for V and 4 bases for J; bases not matched to a gene: 5. The DNA of the CDR3 is TGTGCCTGGAGTGTAGGCGGGGGGGCTGCAGATACGCAGTATTTT. It yields the protein CAWSVGGGAADTQYF.

This clonotype was detected ten times or more. V gene TRBV2 combines with J gene TRBJ1-4, with 8 bases matching TRBD1. Trimming cost V 5 bases and J 4 bases; bases outside gene matches: 3. CDR3 length: 14 residues. CDR1 is SNHLY and CDR2 is FYNNEI in the germline V gene. The DNA of the CDR3 is TGTGCCAGCAGTAGGACAGGGAGTAATGAAAAACTGTTTTTT. This encodes CASSRTGSNEKLFF.

This clonotype occurred many times. The chain links TRBV6-1 to TRBJ2-5, with 13 bases matching TRBD2. The J segment lost 0 bases and the V segment lost 6 bases, leaving 10 bases of the junction unmatched. CDR1 MNHNS and CDR2 SASEGT come from the germline V gene. CDR3 length: 18 residues. In DNA form, the CDR3 reads TGTGCCAGCAGCTCCGGGACTAGCGGGGACACGTACCAAGAGACCCAGTACTTC. As protein: CASSSGTSGDTYQETQYF.

This clonotype was observed a few times. J is TRBJ1-4 and V is TRBV7-9; D is uncertain. Germline CDR1 SEHNR, CDR2 FQNEAQ (reference sequence). V gave up 1 base and J gave up 11 bases, with 5 bases separating them. This CDR3 has 11 residues. The CDR3 DNA reads as TGTGCCAGCAGCTTAGGGCAGAAACTGTTTTTT. Translated: CASSLGQKLFF.

This clonotype was counted a few times. The rearrangement links TRBV12-3 or TRBV12-4 to TRBJ1-1, with TRBD1 identical over 11 bases. V gave up 6 bases and J gave up 5 bases; unmatched junction bases: 8. The CDR3 is 15 residues long. The CDR3 nucleotides read TGTGCCAGCAGACTGGGACAGGGGGGTGGAACTGAAGCTTTCTTT. It codes for CASRLGQGGGTEAFF.

This clonotype was detected a few times. The V call is TRBV5-6, the J call TRBJ1-1; D might be TRBD1 (5 bases). V was clipped by 1 base and J by 7 bases, with 17 bases between them. This CDR3 spans 15 amino acids. Germline V lookup: CDR1 SGHDT, CDR2 YYEEEE. The CDR3 region has the DNA TGTGCCAGCAGCTTGTTTTCCGGGCGGCAGGGTGAAGCTTTCTTT. As protein: CASSLFSGRQGEAFF.

The table lists this clonotype with many counts. The V call is TRBV18, the J call TRBJ2-5; no clear D gene. CDR1 KGHSH and CDR2 LQKENI come from the germline V gene. The CDR3 extends over 13 amino acids. Deletions cut 5 bases from V and 1 base from J, with 8 bases between. In nucleotides, the CDR3 is TGTGCCAGCTCAGGGCTTTCCCAAGAGACCCAGTACTTC. It translates to CASSGLSQETQYF.

There are many counts of this clonotype. The rearrangement joins TRBV5-5 to TRBJ2-3, with D perhaps matching TRBD1 or TRBD2 (5 bases each). Trimming shortened V by 4 bases and J by 4 bases, and 19 bases separated the two germline ends. The CDR3 is 16 residues long. Germline V gene lookup returns CDR1 SGHKS and CDR2 YYEKEE (reference sequence). The CDR3 sequence: CASSRPRGDLADTQYF. CDR3 DNA: TGTGCCAGCAGCCGCCCGAGGGGAGATTTGGCAGATACGCAGTATTTT.

This rearrangement joins TRBV3-1 to TRBJ2-5; either TRBD1 or TRBD2 may supply D (6 bases each). CDR3 length equals 17 residues. Between the trimmed V and J ends, which lost 1 base and 2 bases, there was a span of 17 bases. From germline, CDR1 is LGHDT and CDR2 YNNKEL (reference sequence). CDR3: CASSQAQGGIGQETQYF. The DNA of the CDR3 is TGTGCCAGCAGCCAAGCACAGGGCGGGATAGGGCAAGAGACCCAGTACTTC.

This clonotype was counted many times. V usage is TRBV5-5 and J usage is TRBJ2-7; 7 nucleotides align to TRBD2. This CDR3 region has 15 residues. V lost 4 bases and J lost 2; bases outside the gene matches: 9. Germline V CDR1 and CDR2: SGHKS, YYEKEE (reference sequence). CDR3 residues: CASSRDYLVPYEQYF. The CDR3 DNA reads as TGTGCCAGCAGCCGGGACTACCTAGTCCCCTACGAGCAGTACTTC.

This clonotype came up many times. J is TRBJ2-7 and V is TRBV4-2, with a tentative D call TRBD1 (6 bases). Germline V gives CDR1 LGHNA, CDR2 YNFKEQ. The CDR3 contains 17 residues. V lost 1 base and J 0 bases, leaving 16 bases between the germline ends. CDR3 sequence (DNA): TGTGCCAGCAGCCAAGGGGGAATACAGGGAATCTCCTACGAGCAGTACTTC. It specifies CASSQGGIQGISYEQYF.

This clonotype was seen at least ten times. V is TRBV6-1 and J is TRBJ2-7, with 8 bases aligning to TRBD2. With 2 bases clipped from V and 2 bases from J, the junction kept 5 bases outside the gene matches. Germline-derived CDR1 and CDR2 are MNHNS and SASEGT. This CDR3 spans 15 amino acids. In nucleotides, the CDR3 is TGTGCCAGCAGTGAATACGGGACTAGAACCTACGAGCAGTACTTC. Residues: CASSEYGTRTYEQYF.

The table lists this clonotype with a few counts. The chain recombines TRBV30 with TRBJ1-1; D not resolved. The CDR3 sequence is 12 residues long. V was cut by 3 bases and J by 4 bases, with 9 bases left in between. Germline V CDR1 and CDR2: GTSNPN, SVGIG (reference sequence). The CDR3 protein is CAWSPLGTEAFF. CDR3 nucleotide sequence: TGTGCCTGGAGCCCCTTGGGCACTGAAGCTTTCTTT.

This clonotype was observed at least ten times. This sequence joins TRBV18 and TRBJ2-1; D remains unclear. Trimming pared 0 bases from V and 0 bases from J, leaving 9 bases between. This CDR3 is 16 amino acids long. The germline V gene has CDR1 KGHSH and CDR2 LQKENI. For the CDR3, the DNA is TGTGCCAGCTCACCACCGGACCTTGCCTCCTACAATGAGCAGTTCTTC. As protein: CASSPPDLASYNEQFF.

The chain has TRBV4-1 and TRBJ2-4; the D is unclear. This CDR3 spans 18 amino acids. Germline values: CDR1 MGHRA, CDR2 YSYEKL. The germline V and J ends were trimmed by 1 base and 3 bases, with 19 bases remaining between them. The CDR3 reads CASSQGRVWALGKNIQYF. Here the CDR3 DNA reads TGCGCCAGCAGCCAAGGGAGAGTGTGGGCGTTAGGCAAAAACATTCAGTACTTC.

The rearrangement joins TRBV20-1 to TRBJ1-5; D call uncertain. This CDR3 is built from 13 residues. Trimming removed 2 bases from V and 7 bases from J, with 12 bases in between. Germline V lookup: CDR1 DFQATT, CDR2 SNEGSKA (reference sequence). Here the CDR3 reads CSARYGRGQPQHF. The CDR3 region has the DNA TGCAGTGCTAGATATGGCCGTGGACAGCCCCAGCATTTT.

In its sample, this clonotype was seen a few times. The rearrangement links TRBV7-9 to TRBJ2-7, with no clear D. Germline loops: CDR1 SEHNR, CDR2 FQNEAQ (reference sequence). The CDR3 has 13 residues. V was clipped by 1 base and J by 6 bases, with 10 bases between them. The chain's CDR3 is CASSLDGVGEQYF. CDR3 sequence (DNA): TGTGCCAGCAGCTTAGATGGGGTTGGCGAGCAGTACTTC.